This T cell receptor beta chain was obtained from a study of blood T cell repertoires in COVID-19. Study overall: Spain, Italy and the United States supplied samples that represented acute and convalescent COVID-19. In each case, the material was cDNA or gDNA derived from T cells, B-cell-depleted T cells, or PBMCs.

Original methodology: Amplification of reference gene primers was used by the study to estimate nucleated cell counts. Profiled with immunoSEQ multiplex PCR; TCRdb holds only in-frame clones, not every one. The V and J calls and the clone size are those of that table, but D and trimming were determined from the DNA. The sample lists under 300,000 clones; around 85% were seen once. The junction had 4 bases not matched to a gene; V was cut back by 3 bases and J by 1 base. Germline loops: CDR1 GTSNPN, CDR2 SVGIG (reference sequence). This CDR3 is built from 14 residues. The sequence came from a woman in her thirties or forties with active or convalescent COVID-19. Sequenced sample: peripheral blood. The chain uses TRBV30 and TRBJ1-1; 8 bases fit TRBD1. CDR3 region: CAWRVGQGNTEAFF. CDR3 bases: TGTGCCTGGAGAGTTGGACAGGGGAACACTGAAGCTTTCTTT.